A selection of T cell receptor beta chains follows, all from one sample in a study of blood T cell repertoires in COVID-19. Profiled with immunoSEQ multiplex PCR; TCRdb holds only in-frame clones, not every one. The sample includes around 300,000 clones, over 80% of them seen just once. The sample taken for sequencing was peripheral blood. These receptor sequences come from a woman between 45 and 65 years old with active or convalescent COVID-19. Both conserved end residues are trimmed from each CDR3.

TRBV16,ASSPGLAGLDTQY
TRBV5-4,ASSLRRTYRGDNYGYT
TRBV19,ATQRRDYGYT
TRBV12-3/TRBV12-4,ASSLGAYGYT
TRBV5-1,ASSPVGPGLGTDTQY
TRBV28,ASSQDRARSPLH
TRBV6-2/TRBV6-3,ASSYSGDYGYT
TRBV19,ASSIVDSEAF
TRBV18,ASSPFGTGSTDTQY
TRBV6-6,ASSYPGQSDEQY
TRBV6-1,ASSEYGYTYNEQF
TRBV7-2,ASSLAQLAGGVTHQETQY
TRBV30,AWNSGTGYGYT
TRBV5-1,ASSLSTGVRYNEQF
TRBV6-5,ASRETSGNTDTQY
TRBV5-5,ASSLDRGRIQETQY
TRBV5-5,ASSLARISSYEQY
TRBV7-9,ASSSGGITEAF
TRBV6-5,ASSTGEDDEQY
TRBV5-1,ASSPGTSRDEQY
TRBV6-4,ASSDQPGLGYGYT
TRBV5-8,ASTQTGEETQY